A selection of T cell receptor beta chains follows, all from one sample in a study of CD8 T cells in ankylosing spondylitis. TCRdb fed the 5' RACE reads into MiXCR, producing one record per CDR3 protein. The data contain approximately 110,000 distinct CDR3 sequences, under 30% of them singletons. The sample was synovial fluid, either unsorted or a sorted T cell fraction (not recorded which). The receptor set was obtained from a male donor with ankylosing spondylitis. The CDR3 runs from the conserved cysteine through the conserved F or W. The order of the fields is clone size, V gene, D gene, J gene, CDR3 DNA, CDR3 protein. D genes are given only for firm matches. Clone size is given for some rows only: seen once, a few or many times, or a class if the clone is expanded.

clone size: -; V gene: TRBV12-3/TRBV12-4; D gene: -; J gene: TRBJ1-1; CDR3 DNA: TGTGCCAGCAGTAAAATTAGGGAGATGAACACTGAAGCTTTCTTT; CDR3 protein: CASSKIREMNTEAFF
clone size: -; V gene: TRBV2; D gene: TRBD2; J gene: TRBJ2-1; CDR3 DNA: TGTGCCAGCAGAGACGAGCGGGGTAGCTCCTACAATGAGCAGTTCTTC; CDR3 protein: CASRDERGSSYNEQFF
clone size: -; V gene: TRBV20-1; D gene: TRBD1; J gene: TRBJ1-2; CDR3 DNA: TGCAGTGCTAGAGATGGCAGACAGGGACAAAACTATGGCTACACCTTC; CDR3 protein: CSARDGRQGQNYGYTF
clone size: -; V gene: TRBV20-1; D gene: TRBD2; J gene: TRBJ2-7; CDR3 DNA: TGCAGTGCGAAGAGCGGGAGGGCAATCTACGAGCAGTACTTC; CDR3 protein: CSAKSGRAIYEQYF
clone size: -; V gene: TRBV12-3/TRBV12-4; D gene: -; J gene: TRBJ2-3; CDR3 DNA: TGTGCCAGCAGCCAAGGGACTAGCACAGATACGCAGTATTTT; CDR3 protein: CASSQGTSTDTQYF
clone size: -; V gene: TRBV14; D gene: TRBD2; J gene: TRBJ2-1; CDR3 DNA: TGTGCCAGCAGCCAAGAACCTAGCGGGAGGTACAATGAGCAGTTCTTC; CDR3 protein: CASSQEPSGRYNEQFF
clone size: -; V gene: TRBV5-1; D gene: -; J gene: TRBJ2-1; CDR3 DNA: TGCGCCAGCAGCTTGGGATTAAGCTCCTACAATGAGCAGTTCTTC; CDR3 protein: CASSLGLSSYNEQFF
clone size: few; V gene: TRBV4-1; D gene: -; J gene: TRBJ1-5; CDR3 DNA: TGCGCCAGCAGCCAATTGGGGCTTAGCAATCAGCCCCAGCATTTT; CDR3 protein: CASSQLGLSNQPQHF
clone size: few; V gene: TRBV20-1; D gene: TRBD1; J gene: TRBJ2-7; CDR3 DNA: TGCAGTGCTAGAGACGACAGGGCCTACGAGCAGTACTTC; CDR3 protein: CSARDDRAYEQYF
clone size: many; V gene: TRBV7-2; D gene: -; J gene: TRBJ2-2; CDR3 DNA: TGTGCCAGCAGCTTAGTTGCGTTAGGGGAGCTGTTTTTT; CDR3 protein: CASSLVALGELFF
clone size: few; V gene: TRBV12-3/TRBV12-4; D gene: -; J gene: TRBJ2-2; CDR3 DNA: TGTGCCAGCAGTTTCACAGACACGAACACCGGGGAGCTGTTTTTT; CDR3 protein: CASSFTDTNTGELFF
clone size: -; V gene: TRBV5-1; D gene: TRBD2; J gene: TRBJ2-3; CDR3 DNA: TGCGCCAGCGAAGCGGGAGGGAATTCAGATACGCAGTATTTT; CDR3 protein: CASEAGGNSDTQYF
clone size: -; V gene: TRBV29-1; D gene: TRBD2; J gene: TRBJ2-1; CDR3 DNA: TGCAGCGTTGAAGAGGGACTAGCGGGTTCCAATGAGCAGTTCTTC; CDR3 protein: CSVEEGLAGSNEQFF
clone size: -; V gene: TRBV4-2; D gene: -; J gene: TRBJ1-4; CDR3 DNA: TGTGCCAGCAGCCATCCATCGGGACCGGCAACTAATGAAAAACTGTTTTTT; CDR3 protein: CASSHPSGPATNEKLFF
clone size: few; V gene: TRBV2; D gene: -; J gene: TRBJ2-1; CDR3 DNA: TGTGCCAGCAGACCATCGGGACAAACACTCCCTCAGTTCTTC; CDR3 protein: CASRPSGQTLPQFF
clone size: few; V gene: TRBV28; D gene: -; J gene: TRBJ1-1; CDR3 DNA: TGTGCCAGCAGTTTAAGGGGGTTAACTGAAGCTTTCTTT; CDR3 protein: CASSLRGLTEAFF
clone size: -; V gene: TRBV12-3/TRBV12-4; D gene: -; J gene: TRBJ1-2; CDR3 DNA: TGTGCCAGCAGTATCTATCGGGAAGGCTACACCTTC; CDR3 protein: CASSIYREGYTF
clone size: -; V gene: TRBV24-1; D gene: -; J gene: TRBJ2-6; CDR3 DNA: TGTGCCACCAGTCCTACCTGGGCCAACGTCCTGACTTTC; CDR3 protein: CATSPTWANVLTF
clone size: few; V gene: TRBV12-3/TRBV12-4; D gene: -; J gene: TRBJ2-5; CDR3 DNA: TGTGCCAGCAGTTTCCCCTTGGGGGAGACCCAGTACTTC; CDR3 protein: CASSFPLGETQYF
clone size: few; V gene: TRBV29-1; D gene: TRBD1; J gene: TRBJ1-2; CDR3 DNA: TGCAGCGTTATTAGACAGGGGGGGGTCTCTAACTATGGCTACACCTTC; CDR3 protein: CSVIRQGGVSNYGYTF
clone size: -; V gene: TRBV20-1; D gene: -; J gene: TRBJ2-7; CDR3 DNA: TGCAGTGCTAGAGATCTAGGCAGGGCTCACGAGCAGTACTTC; CDR3 protein: CSARDLGRAHEQYF
clone size: few; V gene: TRBV10-3; D gene: TRBD2; J gene: TRBJ2-3; CDR3 DNA: TGTGCCATCAGTGATGCGGGGGACGATACGCAGTATTTT; CDR3 protein: CAISDAGDDTQYF
clone size: few; V gene: TRBV6-1; D gene: -; J gene: TRBJ2-1; CDR3 DNA: TGTGCCAGCAGTGCCCGGAGAGGCGTTGGCAATGAGCAGTTCTTC; CDR3 protein: CASSARRGVGNEQFF
clone size: -; V gene: TRBV11-2; D gene: -; J gene: TRBJ2-7; CDR3 DNA: TGTGCCAGCAGCTCCGTTAGGAATGAGCAGTACTTC; CDR3 protein: CASSSVRNEQYF
clone size: few; V gene: TRBV25-1; D gene: -; J gene: TRBJ2-1; CDR3 DNA: TGTGCCAGCAGTGAACGTGGGAGAGCGGGCAATGAGCAGTTCTTC; CDR3 protein: CASSERGRAGNEQFF